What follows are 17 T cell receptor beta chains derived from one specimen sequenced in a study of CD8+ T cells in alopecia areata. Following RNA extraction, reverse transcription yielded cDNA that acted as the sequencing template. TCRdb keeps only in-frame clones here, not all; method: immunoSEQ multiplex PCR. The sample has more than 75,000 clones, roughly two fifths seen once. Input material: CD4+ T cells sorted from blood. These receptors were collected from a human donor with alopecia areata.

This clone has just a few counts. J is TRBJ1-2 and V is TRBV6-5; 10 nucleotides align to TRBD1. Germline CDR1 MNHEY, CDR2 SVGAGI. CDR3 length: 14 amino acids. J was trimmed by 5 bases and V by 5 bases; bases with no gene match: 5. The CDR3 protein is CASSTGQGGYGYTF. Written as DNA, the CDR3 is TGTGCCAGCAGTACCGGACAGGGGGGGTATGGCTACACCTTC.

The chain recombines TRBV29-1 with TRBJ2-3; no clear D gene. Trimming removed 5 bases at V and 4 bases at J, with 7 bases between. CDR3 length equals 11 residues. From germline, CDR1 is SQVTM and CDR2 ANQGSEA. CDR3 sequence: CSVSWADTQYF. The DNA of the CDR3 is TGCAGCGTTTCATGGGCAGATACGCAGTATTTT.

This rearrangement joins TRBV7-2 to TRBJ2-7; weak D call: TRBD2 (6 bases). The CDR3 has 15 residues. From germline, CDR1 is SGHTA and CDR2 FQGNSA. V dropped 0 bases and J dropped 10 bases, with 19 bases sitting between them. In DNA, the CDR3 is TGTGCCAGCAGCTTAGCCCCGGCACTAGCCGGTAGACAGTACTTC. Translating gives CASSLAPALAGRQYF.

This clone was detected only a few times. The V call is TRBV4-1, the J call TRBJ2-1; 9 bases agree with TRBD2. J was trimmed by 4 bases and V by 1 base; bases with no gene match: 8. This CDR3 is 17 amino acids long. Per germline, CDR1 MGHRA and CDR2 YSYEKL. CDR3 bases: TGCGCCAGCAGCCAAGGAAATAGCGGGAGACGATACAATGAGCAGTTCTTC. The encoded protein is CASSQGNSGRRYNEQFF.

Here the CDR3 reads CASSPAPNQETQYF. DNA of the CDR3: TGCGCCAGCAGCCCGGCCCCGAACCAAGAGACCCAGTACTTC. V is TRBV5-1 and J is TRBJ2-5; no definite D call. The CDR3 has 14 amino acids. Per germline, CDR1 SGHRS and CDR2 YFSETQ. Trimming cost V 4 bases and J 0 bases, with 10 bases left between them. The full variable domain, completed using reference TRBV5-1 and TRBJ2-5, is KAGVTQTPRYLIKTRGQQVTLSCSPISGHRSVSWYQQTPGQGLQFLFEYFSETQRNKGNFPGRFSGRQFSNSRSEMNVSTLELGDSALYLCASSPAPNQETQYFGPGTRLLVL.

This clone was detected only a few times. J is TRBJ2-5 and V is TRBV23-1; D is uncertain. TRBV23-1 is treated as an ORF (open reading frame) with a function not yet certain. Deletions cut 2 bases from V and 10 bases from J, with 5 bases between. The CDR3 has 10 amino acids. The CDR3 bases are TGCGCCAGCAGTCAAACCAACCAGTACTTC. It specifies CASSQTNQYF.

In DNA form, the CDR3 reads TGCAGCGTTGCGTCGGGTCCAGATACGCAGTATTTT. It yields the protein CSVASGPDTQYF. This chain connects TRBV29-1 to TRBJ2-3; D is uncertain. The length of the CDR3 is 12 residues. Looked up from germline, CDR1 is SQVTM and CDR2 is ANQGSEA. V dropped 4 bases and J dropped 4 bases, with 9 bases sitting between them.

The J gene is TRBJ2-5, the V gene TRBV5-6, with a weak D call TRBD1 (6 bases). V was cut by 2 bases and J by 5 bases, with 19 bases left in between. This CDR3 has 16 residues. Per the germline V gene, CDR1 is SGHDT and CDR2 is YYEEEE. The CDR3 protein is CASSFSRTALVETQYF. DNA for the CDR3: TGTGCCAGCAGCTTTAGCCGGACAGCCTTAGTGGAGACCCAGTACTTC.

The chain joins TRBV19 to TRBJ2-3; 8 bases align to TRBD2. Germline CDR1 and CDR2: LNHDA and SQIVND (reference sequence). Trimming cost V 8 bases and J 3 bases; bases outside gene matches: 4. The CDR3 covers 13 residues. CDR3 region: CASRTSGTDTQYF. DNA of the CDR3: TGTGCCAGTCGAACTAGCGGAACAGATACGCAGTATTTT.

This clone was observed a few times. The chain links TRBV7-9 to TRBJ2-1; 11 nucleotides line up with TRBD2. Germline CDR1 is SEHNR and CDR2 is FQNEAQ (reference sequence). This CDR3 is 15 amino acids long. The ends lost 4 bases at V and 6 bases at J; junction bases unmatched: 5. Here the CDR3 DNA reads TGTGCCAGCAGCTGGGGACTAGCGGCTGGCAATGAGCAGTTCTTC. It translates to CASSWGLAAGNEQFF.

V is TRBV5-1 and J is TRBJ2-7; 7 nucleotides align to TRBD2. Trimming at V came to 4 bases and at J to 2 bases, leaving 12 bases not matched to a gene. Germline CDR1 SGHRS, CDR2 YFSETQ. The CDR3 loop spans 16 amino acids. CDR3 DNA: TGCGCCAGCAGCCCGGAGGCTAGCGGAACCACCTACGAGCAGTACTTC. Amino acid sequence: CASSPEASGTTYEQYF.

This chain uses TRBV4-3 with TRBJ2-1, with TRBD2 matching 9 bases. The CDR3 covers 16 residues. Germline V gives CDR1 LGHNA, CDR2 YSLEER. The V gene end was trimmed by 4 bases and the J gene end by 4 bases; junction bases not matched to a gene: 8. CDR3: CASSRTGTSQYNEQFF. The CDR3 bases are TGCGCCAGCAGCCGCACCGGGACTAGCCAATACAATGAGCAGTTCTTC.

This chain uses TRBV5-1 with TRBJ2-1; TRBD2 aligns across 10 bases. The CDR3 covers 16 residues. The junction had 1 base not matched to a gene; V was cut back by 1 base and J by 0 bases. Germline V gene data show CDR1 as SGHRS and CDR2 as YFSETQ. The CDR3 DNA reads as TGCGCCAGCAGCTTGACTAGCGGGATCTCCTACAATGAGCAGTTCTTC. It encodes CASSLTSGISYNEQFF.

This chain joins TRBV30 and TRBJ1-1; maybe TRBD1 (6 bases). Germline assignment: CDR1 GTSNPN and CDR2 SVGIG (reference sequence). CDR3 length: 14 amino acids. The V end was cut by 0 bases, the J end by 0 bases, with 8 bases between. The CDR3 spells CAWSVHRVNTEAFF. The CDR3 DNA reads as TGTGCCTGGAGTGTACACAGGGTGAACACTGAAGCTTTCTTT.

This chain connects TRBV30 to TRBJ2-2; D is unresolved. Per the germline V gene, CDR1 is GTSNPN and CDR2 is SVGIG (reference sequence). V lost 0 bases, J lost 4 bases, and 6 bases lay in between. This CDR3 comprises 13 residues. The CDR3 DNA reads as TGTGCCTGGAGTGTAGGAGTCACCGGGGAGCTGTTTTTT. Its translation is CAWSVGVTGELFF.

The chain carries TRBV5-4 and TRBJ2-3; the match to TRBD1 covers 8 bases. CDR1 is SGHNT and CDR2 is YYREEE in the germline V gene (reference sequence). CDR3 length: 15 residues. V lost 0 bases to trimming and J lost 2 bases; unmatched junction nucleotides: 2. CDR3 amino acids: CASSLDRGVTDTQYF. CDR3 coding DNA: TGTGCCAGCAGCTTGGACAGGGGGGTCACAGATACGCAGTATTTT.

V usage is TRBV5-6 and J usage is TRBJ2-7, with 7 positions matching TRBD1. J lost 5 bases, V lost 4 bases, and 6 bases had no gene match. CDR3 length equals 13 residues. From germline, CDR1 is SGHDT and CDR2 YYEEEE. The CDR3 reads CASSPTGNDEQYF. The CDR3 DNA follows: TGTGCCAGCAGCCCGACAGGGAACGACGAGCAGTACTTC. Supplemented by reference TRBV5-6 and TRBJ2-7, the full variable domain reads DAGVTQSPTHLIKTRGQQVTLRCSPKSGHDTVSWYQQALGQGPQFIFQYYEEEERQRGNFPDRFSGHQFPNYSSELNVNALLLGDSALYLCASSPTGNDEQYFGPGTRLTVT.